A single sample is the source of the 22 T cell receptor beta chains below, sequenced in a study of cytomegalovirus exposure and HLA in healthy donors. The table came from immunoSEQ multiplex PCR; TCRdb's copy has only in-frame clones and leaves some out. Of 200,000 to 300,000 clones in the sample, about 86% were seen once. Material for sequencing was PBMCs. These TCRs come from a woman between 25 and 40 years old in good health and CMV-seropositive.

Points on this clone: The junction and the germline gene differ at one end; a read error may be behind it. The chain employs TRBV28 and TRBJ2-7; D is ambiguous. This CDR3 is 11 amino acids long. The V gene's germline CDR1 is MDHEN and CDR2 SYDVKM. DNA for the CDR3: TGTGCCAGCAGTTTCGGTCATCTGGCGGACTTC. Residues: CASSFGHLADF.

The CDR3 coding sequence is TGTGCCAGCAAGCAAAACCCTACTAACTATGGCTACACCTTC. It encodes CASKQNPTNYGYTF. V is TRBV27 and J is TRBJ1-2, with D unresolved. Germline values: CDR1 MNHEY, CDR2 SMNVEV (reference sequence). Between the trimmed V and J ends, which lost 7 bases and 0 bases, there was a span of 12 bases. This CDR3 is 14 amino acids long.

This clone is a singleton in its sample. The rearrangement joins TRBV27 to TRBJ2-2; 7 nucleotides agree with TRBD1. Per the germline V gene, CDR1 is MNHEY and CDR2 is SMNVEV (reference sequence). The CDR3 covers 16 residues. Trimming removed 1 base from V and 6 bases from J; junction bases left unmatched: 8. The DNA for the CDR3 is TGTGCCAGCAGTTTATACGGCCCAGGGGGATCCGGGGAGCTGTTTTTT. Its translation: CASSLYGPGGSGELFF.

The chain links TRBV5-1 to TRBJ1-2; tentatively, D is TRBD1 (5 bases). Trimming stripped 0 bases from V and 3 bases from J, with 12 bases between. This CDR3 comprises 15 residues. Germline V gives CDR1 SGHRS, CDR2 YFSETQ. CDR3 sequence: CASSLAGQGYYGYTF. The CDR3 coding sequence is TGCGCCAGCAGCTTGGCTGGGCAGGGTTACTATGGCTACACCTTC.

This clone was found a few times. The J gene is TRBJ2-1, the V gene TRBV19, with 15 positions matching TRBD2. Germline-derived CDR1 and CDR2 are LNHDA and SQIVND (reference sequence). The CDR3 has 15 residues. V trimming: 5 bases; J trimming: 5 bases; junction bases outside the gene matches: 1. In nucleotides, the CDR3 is TGTGCCAGTAGTCGGACTAGCGGGAGGGACAATGAGCAGTTCTTC. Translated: CASSRTSGRDNEQFF.

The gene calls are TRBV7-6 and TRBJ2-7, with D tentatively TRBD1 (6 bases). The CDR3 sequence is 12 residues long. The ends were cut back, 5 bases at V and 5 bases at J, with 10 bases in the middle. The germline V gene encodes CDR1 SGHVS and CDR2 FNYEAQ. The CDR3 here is CASSNTGNEQYF. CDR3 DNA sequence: TGTGCCAGCAGCAATACAGGGAACGAGCAGTACTTC.

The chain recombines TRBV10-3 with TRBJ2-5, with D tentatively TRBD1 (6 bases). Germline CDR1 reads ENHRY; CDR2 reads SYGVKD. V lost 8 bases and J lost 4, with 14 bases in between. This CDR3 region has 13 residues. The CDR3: CAIQRTDGETQYF. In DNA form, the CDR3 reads TGTGCCATCCAAAGGACAGATGGAGAGACCCAGTACTTC.

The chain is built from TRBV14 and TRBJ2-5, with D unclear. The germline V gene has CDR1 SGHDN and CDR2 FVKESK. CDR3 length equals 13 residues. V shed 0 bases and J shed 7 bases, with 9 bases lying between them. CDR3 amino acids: CASSQDRSGTQYF. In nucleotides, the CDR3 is TGTGCCAGCAGCCAAGATCGGTCTGGGACCCAGTACTTC.

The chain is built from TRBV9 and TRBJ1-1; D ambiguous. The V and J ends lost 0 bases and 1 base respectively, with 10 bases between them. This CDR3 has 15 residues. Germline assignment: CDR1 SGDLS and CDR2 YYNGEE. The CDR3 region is CASSVVISENTEAFF. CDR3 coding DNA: TGTGCCAGCAGCGTAGTTATCTCAGAGAACACTGAAGCTTTCTTT.

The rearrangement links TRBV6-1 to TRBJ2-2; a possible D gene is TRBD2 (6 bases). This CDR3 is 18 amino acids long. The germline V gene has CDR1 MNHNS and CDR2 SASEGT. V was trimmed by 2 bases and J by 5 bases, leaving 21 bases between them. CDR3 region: CASSEISFMEGLTGELFF. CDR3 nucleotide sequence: TGTGCCAGCAGTGAAATCTCTTTCATGGAGGGACTTACCGGGGAGCTGTTTTTT.

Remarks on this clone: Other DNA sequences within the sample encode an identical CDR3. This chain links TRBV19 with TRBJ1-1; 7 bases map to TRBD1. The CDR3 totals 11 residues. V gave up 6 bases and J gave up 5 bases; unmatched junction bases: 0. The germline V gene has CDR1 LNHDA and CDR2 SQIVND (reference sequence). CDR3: CASRQGTEAFF. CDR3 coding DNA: TGTGCCAGTAGACAGGGGACTGAAGCTTTCTTT.

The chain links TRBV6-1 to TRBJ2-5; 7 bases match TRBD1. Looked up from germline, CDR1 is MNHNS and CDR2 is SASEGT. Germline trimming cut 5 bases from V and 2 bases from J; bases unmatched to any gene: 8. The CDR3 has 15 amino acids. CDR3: CASSTYRGPQETQYF. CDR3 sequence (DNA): TGTGCCAGCAGTACCTACAGGGGACCTCAAGAGACCCAGTACTTC.

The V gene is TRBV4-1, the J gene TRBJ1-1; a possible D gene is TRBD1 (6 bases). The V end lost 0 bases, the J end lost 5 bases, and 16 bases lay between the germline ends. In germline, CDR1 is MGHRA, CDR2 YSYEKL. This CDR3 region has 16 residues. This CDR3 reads CASSQDLGGLLTEAFF. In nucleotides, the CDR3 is TGCGCCAGCAGCCAAGATTTGGGGGGGCTTTTGACTGAAGCTTTCTTT.

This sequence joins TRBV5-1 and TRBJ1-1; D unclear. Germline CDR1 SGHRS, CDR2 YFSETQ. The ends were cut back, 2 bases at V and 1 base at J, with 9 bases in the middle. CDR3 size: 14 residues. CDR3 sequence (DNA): TGCGCCAGCAGCTTCCAGGCAGGGAACACTGAAGCTTTCTTT. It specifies CASSFQAGNTEAFF.

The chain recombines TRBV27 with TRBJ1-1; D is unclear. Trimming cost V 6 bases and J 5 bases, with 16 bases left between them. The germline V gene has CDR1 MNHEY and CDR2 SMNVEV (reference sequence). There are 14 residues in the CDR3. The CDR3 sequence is CASSFRGLSTEAFF. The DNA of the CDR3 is TGTGCCAGCAGCTTTAGAGGATTGTCGACTGAAGCTTTCTTT.

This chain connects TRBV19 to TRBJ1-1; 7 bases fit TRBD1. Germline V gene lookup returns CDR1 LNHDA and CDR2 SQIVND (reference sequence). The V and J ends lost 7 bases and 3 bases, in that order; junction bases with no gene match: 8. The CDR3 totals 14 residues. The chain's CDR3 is CASTGNRGYTEAFF. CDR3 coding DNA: TGTGCCAGTACTGGGAACAGGGGCTACACTGAAGCTTTCTTT. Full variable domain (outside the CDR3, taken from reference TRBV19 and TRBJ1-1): DGGITQSPKYLFRKEGQNVTLSCEQNLNHDAMYWYRQDPGQGLRLIYYSQIVNDFQKGDIAEGYSVSREKKESFPLTVTSAQKNPTAFYLCASTGNRGYTEAFFGQGTRLTVV.

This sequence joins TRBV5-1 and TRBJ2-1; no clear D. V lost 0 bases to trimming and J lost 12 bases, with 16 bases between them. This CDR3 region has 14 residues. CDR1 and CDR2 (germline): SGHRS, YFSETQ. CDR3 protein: CASSLVHLTPRQFF. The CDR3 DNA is TGCGCCAGCAGCTTGGTGCACTTAACCCCTCGGCAGTTCTTC.

The CDR3, as DNA: TGTGCCAGCAGCTTAGTTGTCTTATCCGGGGCCAACGTCCTGACTTTC. This translates into CASSLVVLSGANVLTF. The chain is built from TRBV11-2 and TRBJ2-6; no definite D call. The germline V gene has CDR1 SGHAT and CDR2 FQNNGV. The CDR3 runs 16 residues. V dropped 1 base and J dropped 4 bases, with 11 bases sitting between them. Using reference TRBV11-2 and TRBJ2-6 for the parts outside the CDR3, the full variable domain is EAGVAQSPRYKIIEKRQSVAFWCNPISGHATLYWYQQILGQGPKLLIQFQNNGVVDDSQLPKDRFSAERLKGVDSTLKIQPAKLEDSAVYLCASSLVVLSGANVLTFGAGSRLTVL.

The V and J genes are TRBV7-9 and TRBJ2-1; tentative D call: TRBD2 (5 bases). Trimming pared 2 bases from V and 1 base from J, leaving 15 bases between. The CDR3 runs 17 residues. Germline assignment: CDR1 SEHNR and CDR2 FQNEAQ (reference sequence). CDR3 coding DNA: TGTGCCAGCAGCTTATTCGAGAGGGAGTTGTCCTACAATGAGCAGTTCTTC. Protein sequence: CASSLFERELSYNEQFF.

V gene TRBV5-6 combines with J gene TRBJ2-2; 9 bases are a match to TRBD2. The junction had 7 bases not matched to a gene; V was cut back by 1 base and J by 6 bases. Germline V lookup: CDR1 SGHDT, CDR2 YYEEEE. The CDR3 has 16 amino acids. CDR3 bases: TGTGCCAGCAGCTTGCGAATAGCGGGAGTGGCCGGGGAGCTGTTTTTT. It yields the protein CASSLRIAGVAGELFF.

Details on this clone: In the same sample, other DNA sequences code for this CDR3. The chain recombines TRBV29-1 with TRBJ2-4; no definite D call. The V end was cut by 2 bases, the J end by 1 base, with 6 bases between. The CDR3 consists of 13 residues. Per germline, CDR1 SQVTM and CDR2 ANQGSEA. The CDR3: CSVEYGAKNIQYF. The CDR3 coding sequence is TGCAGCGTTGAATACGGGGCCAAAAACATTCAGTACTTC.

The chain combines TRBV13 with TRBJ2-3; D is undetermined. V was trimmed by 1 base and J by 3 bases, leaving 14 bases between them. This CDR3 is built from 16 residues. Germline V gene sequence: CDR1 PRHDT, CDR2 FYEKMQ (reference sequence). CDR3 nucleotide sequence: TGTGCCAGCAGCTTAGCACGCAAGCGTACAACAGATACGCAGTATTTT. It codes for CASSLARKRTTDTQYF.